This entry features one T cell receptor (beta chain) sequence. The study drew all its donors from Caucasian adults living in Nashville, Tennessee. Germline assignment: CDR1 SEHNR and CDR2 FQNEAQ (reference sequence). Trimming removed 4 bases from V and 6 bases from J, with 8 bases in between. This CDR3 is 12 amino acids long. The sample belongs to a study of shared clonotypes between healthy human individuals. As handled by the study authors: ImmunoSEQ yielded junction-only sequences lacking quality scores, so filtering differed. Profiled with immunoSEQ multiplex PCR; TCRdb holds only in-frame clones, not every one. The V and J calls and clone size were taken over from that table, and D and trimming were inferred from the DNA. In the table there are 950,000 to 1,300,000 clones, 65% to 80% of which are singletons.

The source is a man aged 18 to 30 in good health. J is TRBJ2-3 and V is TRBV7-9; D may be TRBD1 (5 bases). The specimen sequenced was memory CD4+ T cells sorted from blood. Sample subset: CD45RA-negative fraction. In DNA form, the CDR3 reads TGTGCCAGCAGCTCCAAGGGGGATACGCAGTATTTT. The encoded protein is CASSSKGDTQYF.